The entry below describes one T cell receptor beta chain. The data were obtained in a study of blood T cell repertoires in COVID-19. Study information: COVID-19 samples collected from the United States, Italy and Spain covered acute and convalescent phases. In each case, the material was cDNA or gDNA derived from T cells, B-cell-depleted T cells, or PBMCs.

Patients at the Seattle site were enrolled during active infection and followed longitudinally. Here immunoSEQ multiplex PCR was the method, and the copy in TCRdb shows in-frame clones only, minus some. The sample contains fewer than 90,000 clones, around four fifths of which appear only once. The CDR3 loop spans 15 amino acids. Germline V gives CDR1 LGHDT, CDR2 YNNKEL (reference sequence). V lost 2 bases and J lost 4, with 13 bases in between. This TCR derives from a man aged 55 to 70 with COVID-19, enrolled during active disease. The sample taken for sequencing was peripheral blood. The chain uses TRBV3-1 (or the pseudogene TRBV3-2) and TRBJ2-3; D possibly corresponds to TRBD2 (6 bases). This chain's CDR3 is CASSQRARRADTQYF. As DNA, the CDR3 is TGTGCCAGCAGCCAAAGGGCTCGGAGGGCAGATACGCAGTATTTT.